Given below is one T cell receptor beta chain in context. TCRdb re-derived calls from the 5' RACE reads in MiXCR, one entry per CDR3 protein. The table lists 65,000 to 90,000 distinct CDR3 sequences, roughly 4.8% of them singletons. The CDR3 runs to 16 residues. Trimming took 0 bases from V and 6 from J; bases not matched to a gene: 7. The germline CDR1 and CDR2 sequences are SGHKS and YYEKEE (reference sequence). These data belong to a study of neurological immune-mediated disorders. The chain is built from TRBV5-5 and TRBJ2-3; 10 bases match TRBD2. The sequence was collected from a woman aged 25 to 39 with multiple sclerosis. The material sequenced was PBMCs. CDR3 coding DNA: TGTGCCAGCAGCTTGGTGGAGCTAGCGGGAGTGGATACGCAGTATTTT. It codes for CASSLVELAGVDTQYF.